These 8 T cell receptor beta chains originate from one sample sequenced in a study of human T cells and chemical hapten exposure (dated by TCRdb to the early 2020s). What this sample's time point label stands for: pre-sensitization, week 0. The treatment or condition label on this specimen signifies: therapeutic diphenylcyclopropenone sensitization with weekly scalp DPC. Library creation used RACE. The reads were generated on a NextSeq 500. TCRdb ran its own pipeline on the public reads, namely fastp trimming at Q25 and MiXCR clone calling, and kept in-frame beta chains. Here each entry gathers all rows of one CDR3 protein and keeps the most common genes and DNA. This sample is represented by tens of thousands of distinct CDR3 sequences; 7.5% to 8% of them were singletons. In total, the top ten clones hold 1% to 1.5% of the sample. Material: whole blood, obtained in connection with sensitization to the hapten diphenylcyclopropenone (DPC). These receptors came from a woman between 45 and 65 years old with alopecia areata. Some clones in this sample may be carry-over from other donors' samples.

This chain connects TRBV5-1 to TRBJ2-7; D is possibly TRBD1 or TRBD2 (5 bases each). Deletions cut 2 bases from V and 2 bases from J, with 11 bases between. The CDR3 is 14 residues long. Germline assignment: CDR1 SGHRS and CDR2 YFSETQ. This chain's CDR3 is CASSLDGTAYEQYF. In nucleotides, the CDR3 is TGCGCCAGCAGCTTAGACGGGACGGCCTACGAGCAGTACTTC.

This clonotype turned up a few times. The chain carries TRBV7-2 and TRBJ2-3; 12 bases are a match to TRBD1. From germline, CDR1 is SGHTA and CDR2 FQGNSA. This CDR3 spans 17 amino acids. Trimming cost V 1 base and J 4 bases; bases outside gene matches: 6. The DNA for the CDR3 is TGTGCCAGCAGCTTAGAGGGGACAGGGGGCGGCCCAGATACGCAGTATTTT. Protein: CASSLEGTGGGPDTQYF.

This clonotype appeared many times. The chain is built from TRBV5-5 and TRBJ2-3; the D is unclear. V was trimmed by 1 base and J by 2 bases, leaving 11 bases between them. CDR1 is SGHKS and CDR2 is YYEKEE in the germline V gene (reference sequence). The CDR3 sequence is 15 residues long. The CDR3 region is CASSLLDTYTDTQYF. The CDR3 DNA follows: TGTGCCAGCAGCTTGCTTGACACTTACACAGATACGCAGTATTTT.

The chain carries TRBV14 and TRBJ2-1; TRBD1 matches 7 bases. Germline CDR1 and CDR2: SGHDN and FVKESK. The J segment lost 1 base and the V segment lost 1 base, leaving 1 base of the junction unmatched. The CDR3 is 15 residues long. The DNA of the CDR3 is TGTGCCAGCAGCCAAGCACAGGGGTCCTACAATGAGCAGTTCTTC. It specifies CASSQAQGSYNEQFF. The full variable domain, with the rest looked up from reference TRBV14 and TRBJ2-1, is EAGVTQFPSHSVIEKGQTVTLRCDPISGHDNLYWYRRVMGKEIKFLLHFVKESKQDESGMPNNRFLAERTGGTYSTLKVQPAELEDSGVYFCASSQAQGSYNEQFFGPGTRLTVL.

This clonotype was seen at least ten times. The CDR3 protein is CASSYSQGEAFF. The DNA of the CDR3 is TGTGCCAGCAGTTACTCGCAGGGTGAAGCTTTCTTT. The chain is built from TRBV6-5 and TRBJ1-1; TRBD1 might be the D (5 bases). Germline CDR1 and CDR2: MNHEY and SVGAGI. V lost 0 bases and J lost 7, with 6 bases in between. This CDR3 comprises 12 residues.

In this sample, this clonotype turned up many times. The chain has TRBV12-3 or TRBV12-4 and TRBJ2-7, with 7 bases matching TRBD2. The CDR3 covers 12 residues. The ends lost 3 bases at V and 5 bases at J; junction bases unmatched: 1. CDR3 residues: CASSLRGNEQYF. As DNA, the CDR3 is TGTGCCAGCAGTTTGCGGGGGAACGAGCAGTACTTC.

In its sample, this clonotype was seen many times. The rearrangement uses TRBV4-1 and TRBJ2-1; maybe TRBD1 (5 bases). V gave up 6 bases and J gave up 0 bases, with 18 bases separating them. CDR1 is MGHRA and CDR2 is YSYEKL in the germline V gene. The CDR3 runs to 17 residues. In nucleotides, the CDR3 is TGCGCCAGCAGTCCCCGTGGGGCTTCAAGCTCCTACAATGAGCAGTTCTTC. It yields the protein CASSPRGASSSYNEQFF.

This chain joins TRBV20-1 and TRBJ1-1; D is possibly TRBD1 (5 bases). Germline lookup yields CDR1 DFQATT and CDR2 SNEGSKA (reference sequence). V lost 6 bases, J lost 1 base, and 18 bases lay in between. This CDR3 contains 15 residues. The CDR3 sequence: CSAPPGETANTEAFF. In DNA, the CDR3 is TGCAGTGCCCCTCCGGGGGAGACGGCGAACACTGAAGCTTTCTTT.